A single sample is the source of the 12 T cell receptor beta chains below, sequenced in a study of vaccination and CD4 T cells after COVID-19. Indicated treatment: approximately nine-day PBMC culture with coronavirus spike peptide pools or control peptides (ViraFEST assay). The Oncomine TCR Beta short-read assay was what sequenced the DNA obtained from cultured CD4+ T cells. MiXCR, applied by TCRdb to the PCR reads, yields one record per CDR3 protein. The sample holds roughly 12,000 distinct CDR3 sequences, roughly 43% seen once. These TCRs are of unknown antigen specificity. Material: CD4+ T cells from blood, cultured in vitro. The receptor source for this set is a human donor who had recovered from COVID-19.

The CDR3 sequence is CASSYSWTEAFF. Here the CDR3 DNA reads TGTGCCAGCAGTTACTCCTGGACTGAAGCTTTCTTT. The V call is TRBV6-2 or TRBV6-3, the J call TRBJ1-1; D not resolved. This CDR3 has 12 amino acids. V gave up 0 bases and J gave up 5 bases, with 4 bases separating them. In germline, CDR1 is MNHEY, CDR2 SVGEGT.

The chain couples TRBV18 to TRBJ2-2, with 11 bases aligning to TRBD1. The V segment lost 2 bases and the J segment 7 bases; nucleotides outside the gene matches: 6. Germline CDR1 and CDR2: KGHSH and LQKENI. The CDR3 consists of 16 residues. The CDR3: CASSPGQGATFGELFF. CDR3 in DNA: TGTGCCAGCTCACCAGGACAGGGGGCGACCTTCGGGGAGCTGTTTTTT.

This clonotype was observed a handful of times. The rearrangement links TRBV28 to TRBJ2-5; 7 bases match TRBD1. Germline CDR1 reads MDHEN; CDR2 reads SYDVKM. V gave up 4 bases and J gave up 6 bases; unmatched junction bases: 11. The CDR3 spans 15 residues. CDR3 protein: CASSSEDRRHKTQYF. The DNA for the CDR3 is TGTGCCAGCAGTTCCGAGGACAGGAGGCACAAGACCCAGTACTTC.

The rearrangement links TRBV7-9 to TRBJ2-1; maybe TRBD1 (6 bases). This CDR3 is 13 amino acids long. Trimming took off 4 bases at V and 9 bases at J, with 13 bases between the two ends. The germline CDR1 and CDR2 sequences are SEHNR and FQNEAQ (reference sequence). CDR3 sequence: CASSYEQGLEQFF. The CDR3 nucleotides are TGTGCCAGCAGCTACGAACAGGGTCTTGAGCAGTTCTTC.

V usage is TRBV11-2 and J usage is TRBJ2-7; D uncertain. The CDR3 is made up of 15 amino acids. Germline-derived CDR1 and CDR2 are SGHAT and FQNNGV. V was trimmed by 6 bases and J by 2 bases, leaving 17 bases between them. The CDR3 sequence is CASSPEYLGPYEQYF. The CDR3 region has the DNA TGTGCCAGCAGTCCTGAGTACCTAGGCCCCTACGAGCAGTACTTC.

The chain has TRBV20-1 and TRBJ1-5, with no clear D. This CDR3 contains 14 residues. The germline V and J ends were trimmed by 7 bases and 0 bases, with 13 bases remaining between them. CDR1 is DFQATT, CDR2 SNEGSKA, per germline (reference sequence). The DNA of the CDR3 is TGCAGTGTACAGAGCCACCATAGCAATCAGCCCCAGCATTTT. Its translation: CSVQSHHSNQPQHF.

This clonotype was counted a few times. This sequence joins TRBV12-3 or TRBV12-4 and TRBJ2-5; no definite D call. The CDR3 runs to 14 residues. The V gene lost 1 base and the J gene lost 0 bases, with 6 bases spanning the gap. CDR3 amino acids: CASSLGGNQETQYF. CDR3 nucleotide sequence: TGTGCCAGCAGTTTAGGTGGTAACCAAGAGACCCAGTACTTC.

About this clonotype itself: The junction departs from the called germline gene at one end, perhaps through a read error. The genes are TRBV14 and TRBJ2-1; D possibly corresponds to TRBD2 (5 bases). Germline CDR1 reads SGHDN; CDR2 reads FVKESK. The CDR3 has 14 amino acids. CDR3 in DNA: TGTGCCAGCAGCCAACTCACAGACTACGATGAGCAGTTCTTC. This sequence encodes CASSQLTDYDEQFF.

The chain employs TRBV28 and TRBJ1-2, with D hard to call. Germline V lookup: CDR1 MDHEN, CDR2 SYDVKM. The V end was cut by 6 bases, the J end by 0 bases, with 8 bases between. This CDR3 is 13 amino acids long. The CDR3 nucleotides are TGTGCCAGCAGGGACCCGACTAACTATGGCTACACCTTC. Residues: CASRDPTNYGYTF.

This chain links TRBV2 with TRBJ1-1, with 8 bases aligning to TRBD1. V lost 7 bases, J lost 6 bases, and 13 bases stayed unmatched. CDR1 SNHLY and CDR2 FYNNEI come from the germline V gene. The CDR3 sequence is 15 residues long. The DNA for the CDR3 is TGTGCCAGCAAATTCCTTTGGGGGACAGGTTCTGAAGCTTTCTTT. This encodes CASKFLWGTGSEAFF.

This clonotype showed up just a few times. The J gene is TRBJ2-5, the V gene TRBV20-1; maybe TRBD2 (6 bases). This CDR3 contains 13 residues. The germline gives CDR1 DFQATT, CDR2 SNEGSKA (reference sequence). V dropped 5 bases and J dropped 4 bases, with 14 bases sitting between them. CDR3 region: CSAGRSGRETQYF. The CDR3 DNA is TGCAGTGCTGGTAGGAGCGGGCGAGAGACCCAGTACTTC.

This clonotype was seen a few times. This rearrangement joins TRBV6-1 to TRBJ1-2; 7 bases are a match to TRBD1. V gave up 4 bases and J gave up 2 bases; unmatched junction bases: 1. This CDR3 has 13 amino acids. Germline-derived CDR1 and CDR2 are MNHNS and SASEGT. CDR3 nucleotides: TGTGCCAGCAGTGCAGGGGGAAACTATGGCTACACCTTC. Translating it yields CASSAGGNYGYTF.